This TCR beta chain comes out of a study of blood T cell repertoires in COVID-19. Measured with immunoSEQ multiplex PCR; TCRdb has only the in-frame clones, and not every one. Of approximately 300,000 clones listed, 84% are singletons. Germline V CDR1 and CDR2: MGHRA, YSYEKL. The CDR3 runs 14 residues. V was pared by 4 bases and J by 4 bases, with 4 bases of the junction left unmatched. The chain links TRBV4-1 to TRBJ2-1; the match to TRBD1 covers 7 bases. The clonotype was recovered from an older person with COVID-19, enrolled during active disease. Sequencing input: peripheral blood. The CDR3 nucleotides read TGCGCCAGCAGCCCCACGACAGGGTACAATGAGCAGTTCTTC. As protein: CASSPTTGYNEQFF.